The clone carrying this T cell receptor (beta chain) was seen once. This entry comes from a study of Ad26.COV2.S vaccination and SARS-CoV-2 variants. Using immunoSEQ multiplex PCR, the repertoire was profiled, and TCRdb retains in-frame clones only, with some absent. The sample consists of about 350,000 clones, 92% of them appearing once. Between the trimmed V and J ends, which lost 5 bases and 10 bases, there was a span of 9 bases. CDR1 is SGHVS and CDR2 is FQNEAQ in the germline V gene. This CDR3 comprises 11 residues. This specimen was peripheral blood, taken after recovery from COVID-19. The rearrangement joins TRBV7-8 to TRBJ2-1; D gene unclear. The clonotype originates from a human donor who had recovered from COVID-19. The CDR3 DNA reads as TGTGCCAGCAGCCCTGGGTTCGAGCAGTTCTTC. Translation gives CASSPGFEQFF.